This T cell receptor beta chain is drawn from a study of blood T cell repertoires in COVID-19. Looking at the study overall: Acute and convalescent COVID-19 specimens originated in the United States, Italy and Spain. From T cells, B-cell-depleted T cells, or PBMCs came the material, which was cDNA or gDNA.

From germline, CDR1 is SGHRS and CDR2 YFSETQ. This CDR3 comprises 15 residues. With V trimmed by 2 bases and J by 3 bases, 7 bases remained unmatched. Original handling: Amplification from reference gene primers served as the basis for estimated nucleated cell counts. Sequencing was performed with immunoSEQ multiplex PCR; in TCRdb, only in-frame clones are kept and a portion is missing. The D gene and trimming were derived from the DNA, and the V and J assignments and clone size from that table. The table shows about 140,000 clones, with more than 80% occurring only once. The sequence was obtained from a woman at least 80 years old with acute or convalescent COVID-19. Sequences were obtained from peripheral blood. V is TRBV5-1 and J is TRBJ2-7; 8 bases fit TRBD1. The CDR3 is CASSLQGELFYEQYF. The CDR3 coding sequence is TGCGCCAGCAGCTTACAGGGGGAACTTTTCTACGAGCAGTACTTC.